This T cell receptor beta chain was sequenced for a study of T cells of healthy individuals. Each CDR3 protein gets one entry after TCRdb re-called the 5' RACE reads with MiXCR. The sample shows tens of thousands of distinct CDR3 sequences, 15% to 20% of them seen only once. The receptor comes from a human donor in good health.

The CDR3 sequence: CASSYGSYEQFF. CDR3 DNA sequence: TGTGCCAGCAGTTACGGGAGTTATGAGCAGTTCTTC. This sequence joins TRBV6-2 or TRBV6-3 and TRBJ2-1; weak D call: TRBD2 (5 bases). Germline lookup yields CDR1 MNHEY and CDR2 SVGEGT. The V gene lost 2 bases and the J gene lost 8 bases, with 7 bases spanning the gap. CDR3 length equals 12 residues.